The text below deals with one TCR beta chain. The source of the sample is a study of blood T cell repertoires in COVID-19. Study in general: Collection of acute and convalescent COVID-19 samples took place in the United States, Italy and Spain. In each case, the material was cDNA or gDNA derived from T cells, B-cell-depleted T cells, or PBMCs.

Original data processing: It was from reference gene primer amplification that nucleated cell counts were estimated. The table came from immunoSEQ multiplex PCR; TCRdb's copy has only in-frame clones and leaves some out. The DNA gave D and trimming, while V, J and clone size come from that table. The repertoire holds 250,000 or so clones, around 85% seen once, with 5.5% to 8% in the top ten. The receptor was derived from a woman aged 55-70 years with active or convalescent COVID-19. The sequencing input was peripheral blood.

The CDR3 DNA follows: TGTGCCACCTCGCGGGCGATGAACACTGAAGCTTTCTTT. This sequence encodes CATSRAMNTEAFF. The chain has TRBV19 and TRBJ1-1; D unclear. Germline V lookup: CDR1 LNHDA, CDR2 SQIVND (reference sequence). The CDR3 spans 13 residues. The V and J ends lost 10 bases and 0 bases respectively, with 12 bases between them.